The 6 T cell receptor beta chains below all came from one sample that was sequenced in a study of OX40 agonist ivuxolimab in advanced cancers. TCRdb's copy holds only in-frame clones and misses some; the assay was immunoSEQ multiplex PCR. This table has under 20,000 clones, 70% to 80% appearing once. Sequencing used CD4+ or CD8+ T cells sorted from blood, obtained in a trial of the OX40 agonist ivuxolimab. All receptors derive from an adult with an advanced solid tumor such as melanoma, head and neck, liver or kidney cancer.

V and J are TRBV19 and TRBJ2-7, with D uncertain. The CDR3 is 17 residues long. Germline CDR1 is LNHDA and CDR2 is SQIVND (reference sequence). Between the trimmed V and J ends, which lost 6 bases and 0 bases, there was a span of 21 bases. The CDR3 is CASRMRFAGQGSYEQYF. The CDR3 DNA reads TGTGCCAGTAGAATGAGGTTTGCCGGCCAAGGCTCCTACGAGCAGTACTTC. Complete variable domain (other parts from reference TRBV19 and TRBJ2-7): DGGITQSPKYLFRKEGQNVTLSCEQNLNHDAMYWYRQDPGQGLRLIYYSQIVNDFQKGDIAEGYSVSREKKESFPLTVTSAQKNPTAFYLCASRMRFAGQGSYEQYFGPGTRLTVT.

The chain joins TRBV5-1 to TRBJ1-1; 7 bases align to TRBD1. This CDR3 region has 13 residues. The junction had 11 bases not matched to a gene; V was cut back by 4 bases and J by 11 bases. Germline V gene data show CDR1 as SGHRS and CDR2 as YFSETQ. CDR3 in amino acids: CASSGGTAPLAFF. CDR3 nucleotide sequence: TGCGCCAGCAGCGGTGGGACAGCCCCATTGGCTTTCTTT.

The chain combines TRBV6-5 with TRBJ1-5; D not certain. Germline lookup yields CDR1 MNHEY and CDR2 SVGAGI. With 6 bases removed from V and 8 bases from J, the gap between germline ends came to 17 bases. The CDR3 is made up of 14 amino acids. The CDR3 here is CASSRVGGLEPQHF. CDR3 coding DNA: TGTGCCAGCAGCCGGGTAGGAGGTCTTGAGCCCCAGCATTTT.

As concerns this clone: One junction end does not reproduce the germline sequence, and a read error may be involved. The rearrangement joins TRBV19 to TRBJ2-1, with D perhaps TRBD2 (6 bases). The CDR3 is made up of 16 amino acids. CDR1 LNHDA and CDR2 SQIVND come from the germline V gene (reference sequence). DNA for the CDR3: TGTGCCAGTAGTATAGGGGCGGGGATCTCCAACAATGAGCAGTTCTTC. Residues: CASSIGAGISNNEQFF.

V usage is TRBV19 and J usage is TRBJ2-3, with TRBD1 identical over 9 bases. The CDR3 is 16 residues long. V shed 5 bases and J 0 bases; nucleotides not matched to a gene: 6. Germline V gene data show CDR1 as LNHDA and CDR2 as SQIVND (reference sequence). CDR3 coding DNA: TGTGCCAGTAGTTCCTCGGACAGGGGTAGCACAGATACGCAGTATTTT. It yields the protein CASSSSDRGSTDTQYF.

By its share, this clone is hyperexpanded. V and J are TRBV12-2 and TRBJ2-7; TRBD1, the D gene given by the table, was not confirmed from the DNA. TRBV12-2 counts as a pseudogene. This CDR3 has 15 amino acids. The CDR3 DNA reads TGTGCAAGTCGCACCTACAGGGGGCAGTTCTACGAGCAGTACTTC. Encoded protein: CASRTYRGQFYEQYF.